The present T cell receptor beta chain was sequenced within a study of T cells in localized non-small cell lung cancer (TCRdb year 2020). At the level of the whole study: T cell repertoires of 200 to 250 early-stage NSCLC patients were analyzed, with tumors being compared against uninvolved tumor-adjacent lungs. The cohort was made up of around 250 treatment-naive NSCLC patients whose localized lung tumors had been resected. The mean age of the NSCLC patients was less than 70 years, with roughly 120 men and nearly 110 women. Points the paper makes about the study in general: Since the design was exploratory, TCR variables were selected using unadjusted p-values with no false-discovery rate correction. Longer overall survival was associated with higher blood T cell density, whereas shorter survival was associated with higher adjacent-lung clonality. The highest T cell clonality was observed in uninvolved tumor-adjacent lung, where clonality exceeded that of tumor, suggesting that antigenic responses were more focused in uninvolved tumor-adjacent lung. Of the top 100 tumor clones, a median of around 57 were detected in paired uninvolved adjacent lung; under 30 were also among that lung's top 100. Because multi-region sequencing of the tumors was not done, intratumor heterogeneity could not be ruled out.

V is pared back by 5 bases and J by 3 bases, with 10 bases lying between the germline termini. The CDR3, cysteine through phenylalanine, is 13 amino acids long. Just the 39-base CDR3 DNA is kept, in frame starting at base 1. The germline V gene (reference sequence) gives CDR1 as LNHNV and CDR2 as YYDKDF. About this clone: Its antigen is not yet known. Within one base of it there is no much larger clone, and no base qualities were kept.

At diagnosis, peripheral blood, uninvolved tumor-adjacent lung and tumor were collected and were preserved as a mix of fresh-frozen and FFPE material. For TCR repertoire profiling, blood samples were analyzed as peripheral blood mononuclear cells. The immunoSEQ Assay was used to sequence TCR beta CDR3 regions from DNA. As for the original processing: To compute T cell density, TCR beta template counts were normalized to usable DNA, which was estimated by amplifying housekeeping genes. Richness was estimated using the preseqR package, with extrapolation to 400,000 templates for PBMC samples and to 120,000 templates for tissue samples. Clonality was calculated as one minus Pielou's evenness. Tissue-enriched TCRs were identified by differential abundance testing using productive amino-acid clonotypes, minimum total count 5 and alpha 0.1. The Jaccard Index and the Morisita Overlap Index were used to measure how much the repertoires overlapped between compartments. TCR beta CDR3s were clustered by GLIPH together with public tetramer-defined viral CDR3s, and at least three viral sequences plus V-gene enrichment were required for viral motifs. Drawn from immuneACCESS, this table holds only the in-frame rearrangements with V and J called that TCRdb kept. Clones are partly lost; checked studies trace under half to an unresolved V gene and leave the rest unexplained. V and J calls and clone size are those listed in that table; D and trimming were worked out from the DNA. Within this sample are 25,000 to 30,000 clones, with around 81% of them counted one time only. The ten top clones hold around 5.3% of the sample.

The source is a man aged 35-69 years with stage III lung adenocarcinoma. Here the sequenced sample was peripheral blood mononuclear cells, taken before any cancer treatment. The V and J segments used are TRBV15 and TRBJ1-1, with the D gene uncertain. CDR3 loop: CATSLPGHTEAFF. The DNA is as follows: TGTGCCACCAGCCTACCTGGGCACACTGAAGCTTTCTTT.